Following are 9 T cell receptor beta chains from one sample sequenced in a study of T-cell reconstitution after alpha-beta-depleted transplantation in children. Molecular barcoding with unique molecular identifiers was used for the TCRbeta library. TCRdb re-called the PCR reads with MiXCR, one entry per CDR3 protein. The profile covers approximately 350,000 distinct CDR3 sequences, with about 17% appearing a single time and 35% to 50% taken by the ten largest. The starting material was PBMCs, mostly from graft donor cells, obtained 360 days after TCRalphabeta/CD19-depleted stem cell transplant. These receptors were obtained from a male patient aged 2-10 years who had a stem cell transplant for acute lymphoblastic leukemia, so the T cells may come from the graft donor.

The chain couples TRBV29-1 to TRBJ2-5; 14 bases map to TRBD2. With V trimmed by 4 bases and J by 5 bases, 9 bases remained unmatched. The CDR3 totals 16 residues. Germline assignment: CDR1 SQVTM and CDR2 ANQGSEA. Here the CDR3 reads CSVVGGTSGSLETQYF. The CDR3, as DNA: TGCAGCGTTGTGGGTGGGACTAGCGGGAGTCTGGAGACCCAGTACTTC.

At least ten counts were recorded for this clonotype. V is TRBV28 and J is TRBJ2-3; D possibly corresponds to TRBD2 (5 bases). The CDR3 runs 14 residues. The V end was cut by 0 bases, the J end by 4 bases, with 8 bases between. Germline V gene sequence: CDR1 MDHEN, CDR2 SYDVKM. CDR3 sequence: CASSLWRAADTQYF. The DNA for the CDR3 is TGTGCCAGCAGTTTATGGAGGGCGGCAGATACGCAGTATTTT.

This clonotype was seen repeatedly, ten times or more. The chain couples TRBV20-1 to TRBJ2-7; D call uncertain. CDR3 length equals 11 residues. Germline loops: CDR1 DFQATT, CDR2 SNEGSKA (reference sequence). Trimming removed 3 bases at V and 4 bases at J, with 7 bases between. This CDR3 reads CSASPGYEQYF. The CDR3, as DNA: TGCAGTGCTAGTCCGGGTTACGAGCAGTACTTC.

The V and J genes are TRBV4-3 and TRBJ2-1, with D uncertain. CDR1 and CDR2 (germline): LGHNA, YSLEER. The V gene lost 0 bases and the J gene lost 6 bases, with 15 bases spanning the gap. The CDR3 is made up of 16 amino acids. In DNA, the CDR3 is TGCGCCAGCAGCCAAGATAGTACCCTCCTCCCCAATGAGCAGTTCTTC. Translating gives CASSQDSTLLPNEQFF.

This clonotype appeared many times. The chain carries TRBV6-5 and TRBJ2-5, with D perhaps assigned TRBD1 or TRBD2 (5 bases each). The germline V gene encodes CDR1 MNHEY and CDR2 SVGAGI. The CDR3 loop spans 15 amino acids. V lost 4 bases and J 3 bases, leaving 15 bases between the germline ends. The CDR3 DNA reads TGTGCCAGCAGTTGGCTTTGGGGGTCGGAAGAGACCCAGTACTTC. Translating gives CASSWLWGSEETQYF.

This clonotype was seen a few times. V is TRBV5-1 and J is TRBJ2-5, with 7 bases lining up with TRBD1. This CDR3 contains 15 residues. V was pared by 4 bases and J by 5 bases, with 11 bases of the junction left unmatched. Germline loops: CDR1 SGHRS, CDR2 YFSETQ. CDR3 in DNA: TGCGCCAGCAGCCCCTTAGGGACAGCAGTGGAGACCCAGTACTTC. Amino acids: CASSPLGTAVETQYF.

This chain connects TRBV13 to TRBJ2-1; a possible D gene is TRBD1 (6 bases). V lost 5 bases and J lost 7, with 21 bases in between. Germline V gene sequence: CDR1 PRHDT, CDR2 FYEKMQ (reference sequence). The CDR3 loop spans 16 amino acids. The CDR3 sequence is CASSPPLDSQGNEQFF. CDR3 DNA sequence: TGTGCCAGCAGCCCCCCCTTGGACAGCCAGGGGAATGAGCAGTTCTTC.

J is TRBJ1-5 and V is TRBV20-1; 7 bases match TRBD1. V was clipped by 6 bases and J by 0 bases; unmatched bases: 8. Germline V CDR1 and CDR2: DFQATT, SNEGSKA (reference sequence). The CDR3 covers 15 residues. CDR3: CSARDSRYSNQPQHF. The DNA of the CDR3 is TGCAGTGCGCGGGACAGCCGCTATAGCAATCAGCCCCAGCATTTT.

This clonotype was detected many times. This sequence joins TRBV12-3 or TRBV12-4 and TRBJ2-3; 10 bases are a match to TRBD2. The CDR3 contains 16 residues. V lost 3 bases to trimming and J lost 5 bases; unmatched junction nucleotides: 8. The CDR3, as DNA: TGTGCCAGCAGTTTCGGGTTAGCGGGAGGCCAAGATACGCAGTATTTT. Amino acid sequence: CASSFGLAGGQDTQYF.